The clone carrying this T cell receptor (beta chain) was seen a handful of times. Looked up from germline, CDR1 is SNHLY and CDR2 is FYNNEI. Between the trimmed V and J ends, which lost 4 bases and 0 bases, there was a span of 13 bases. CDR3 length equals 16 residues. Assay: immunoSEQ multiplex PCR; the TCRdb copy retains only in-frame clones and omits some. Among about 1 million clones, about 74% were seen once, and the ten largest hold about 1.5%. This record belongs to a study of shared clonotypes between healthy human individuals. Sequenced input: memory CD4+ T cells sorted from blood. This sample's subset: CD45RA-negative fraction. The TCR was taken from a man aged 18 to 30 in good health. This chain connects TRBV2 to TRBJ2-1; a possible D gene is TRBD2 (5 bases). The CDR3 sequence is CASSGIGVSSYNEQFF. For the CDR3, the DNA is TGTGCCAGCAGTGGTATCGGGGTCAGCTCCTACAATGAGCAGTTCTTC.